This TCR beta chain was sequenced for a study of response to subunit inactivated influenza vaccine. Study-wide results and caveats: There was a suggestion from the authors that each seasonal influenza vaccination recruits few new T cells.

TCRdb re-derived calls from the RT-PCR reads in MiXCR, one entry per CDR3 protein. The sample has 450,000 to 600,000 distinct CDR3 sequences, 7.6% seen once. Comments on this clonotype: Its specificity is not known.

Trimming pared 5 bases from V and 7 bases from J, leaving 15 bases between. Per the germline V gene, CDR1 is SGHRS and CDR2 is YFSETQ. This CDR3 spans 14 amino acids. The sequence derives from a man between 50 and 69 years old who received an inactivated influenza vaccine. The J gene is TRBJ2-2, the V gene TRBV5-1; a possible D gene is TRBD1 (6 bases). Specimen: PBMCs from blood, collected around 2 years after vaccination. The CDR3 DNA sequence: TGCGCCAGCAGAAGAGAACAGGGTATCGGGGAGCTGTTTTTT. This gives the protein CASRREQGIGELFF.